This entry lists 25 T cell receptor beta chains sequenced from one sample in a study of coeliac disease. Some clones are missing from TCRdb's copy, which holds only in-frame ones; the method was immunoSEQ multiplex PCR. The profile shows a few thousand clones, roughly 60% of them singletons. Sequencing was carried out using lymphocytes from the gut lamina propria. These receptors came from a woman in her 30s without celiac disease.

Turning to this clone: Mismatch with germline at one junction end may stem from a read error. V gene TRBV7-7 combines with J gene TRBJ2-3; 9 nucleotides agree with TRBD2. Looked up from germline, CDR1 is SSHAT and CDR2 is FNYEAQ (reference sequence). This CDR3 contains 13 residues. The CDR3 nucleotides are TGTGCTAGCAGTAGCGGGGGCGGAGATACGCAGTATTTT. Residues: CASSSGGGDTQYF.

V usage is TRBV28 and J usage is TRBJ1-6, with TRBD1 matching 10 bases. The germline gives CDR1 MDHEN, CDR2 SYDVKM. After removal of 4 bases from V and 2 bases from J, the junction contained 23 bases not matched to a gene. The CDR3 sequence is 23 residues long. CDR3 region: CASSSTPGYRDRGGMTYNSPLHF. The CDR3 DNA follows: TGTGCCAGCAGTTCCACCCCAGGATACCGGGACAGGGGAGGGATGACCTATAATTCACCCCTCCACTTT. The full variable domain, rest sourced from reference TRBV28 and TRBJ1-6, is DVKVTQSSRYLVKRTGEKVFLECVQDMDHENMFWYRQDPGLGLRLIYFSYDVKMKEKGDIPEGYSVSREKKERFSLILESASTNQTSMYLCASSSTPGYRDRGGMTYNSPLHFGNGTRLTVT.

The chain recombines TRBV10-3 with TRBJ2-5; 9 nucleotides align to TRBD1. This CDR3 contains 14 residues. V was pared by 5 bases and J by 5 bases, with 6 bases of the junction left unmatched. Germline lookup yields CDR1 ENHRY and CDR2 SYGVKD. DNA for the CDR3: TGTGCCATCAGTCGGGACAGGGAGTCCGAGACCCAGTACTTC. As protein: CAISRDRESETQYF.

CDR3 sequence reads: CASSIGLAGGGAETQYF. DNA for the CDR3: TGTGCCAGCAGCATCGGACTAGCGGGGGGTGGGGCAGAGACCCAGTACTTC. The rearrangement links TRBV7-2 to TRBJ2-5, with TRBD2 matching over 14 bases. Germline CDR1 SGHTA, CDR2 FQGNSA. The CDR3 consists of 17 residues. The junction had 9 bases not matched to a gene; V was cut back by 5 bases and J by 4 bases.

This clone was picked up a small number of times. The chain links TRBV7-9 to TRBJ1-2; D may be TRBD1 (6 bases). CDR1 and CDR2 (germline): SEHNR, FQNEAQ (reference sequence). Trimming left V 5 bases short and J 8 bases short, with 9 bases between. This CDR3 is 11 amino acids long. The DNA of the CDR3 is TGTGCCAGCAGCCTTCAGGGGGGCTACACCTTC. Amino acid sequence: CASSLQGGYTF.

This chain uses TRBV5-1 with TRBJ2-7; D perhaps matches TRBD1 (6 bases). V gave up 4 bases and J gave up 0 bases, with 14 bases separating them. Germline-derived CDR1 and CDR2 are SGHRS and YFSETQ. CDR3 length: 15 amino acids. The CDR3 nucleotides read TGCGCCAGCAGCCCCAACAGGGCCAGCTCCTACGAGCAGTACTTC. It translates to CASSPNRASSYEQYF. Together with reference TRBV5-1 and TRBJ2-7, the CDR3 gives the full variable domain: KAGVTQTPRYLIKTRGQQVTLSCSPISGHRSVSWYQQTPGQGLQFLFEYFSETQRNKGNFPGRFSGRQFSNSRSEMNVSTLELGDSALYLCASSPNRASSYEQYFGPGTRLTVT.

By its share, this clone is medium-sized (0.01 to 0.1%). The chain combines TRBV2 with TRBJ2-5; perhaps TRBD2 as D (5 bases). The CDR3 sequence is 16 residues long. From germline, CDR1 is SNHLY and CDR2 FYNNEI. Trimming shortened V by 2 bases and J by 4 bases, and 17 bases separated the two germline ends. CDR3 sequence reads: CASSELRPIRGETQYF. The CDR3 DNA sequence: TGTGCCAGCAGTGAACTAAGACCCATCCGGGGAGAGACCCAGTACTTC.

V usage is TRBV6-5 and J usage is TRBJ2-2; D may be TRBD1 (6 bases). Germline V gene lookup returns CDR1 MNHEY and CDR2 SVGAGI. V gave up 2 bases and J gave up 1 base, with 8 bases separating them. This CDR3 has 15 amino acids. As DNA, the CDR3 is TGTGCCAGCAGTTACAGGGGGATGAACACCGGGGAGCTGTTTTTT. Amino acid sequence: CASSYRGMNTGELFF.

This clone appeared once. This rearrangement joins TRBV15 to TRBJ2-3; D unresolved. V shed 0 bases and J shed 2 bases, with 12 bases lying between them. Germline V gene data show CDR1 as LNHNV and CDR2 as YYDKDF (reference sequence). The CDR3 runs to 16 residues. Here the CDR3 reads CATSRDGQPVTDTQYF. CDR3 in DNA: TGTGCCACCAGCAGAGATGGGCAGCCAGTCACAGATACGCAGTATTTT.

Only a few counts were recorded for this clone. This sequence joins TRBV27 and TRBJ2-7; 10 bases map to TRBD1. V was pared by 0 bases and J by 0 bases, with 8 bases of the junction left unmatched. The length of the CDR3 is 18 residues. CDR1 and CDR2 from the germline V gene are MNHEY and SMNVEV (reference sequence). The CDR3 sequence is CASSLSPIGQGVSYEQYF. The CDR3 nucleotides are TGTGCCAGCAGTTTATCCCCAATAGGACAGGGGGTCTCCTACGAGCAGTACTTC.

The V call is TRBV15, the J call TRBJ1-5; the D gene is possibly TRBD1 (5 bases). The V gene's germline CDR1 is LNHNV and CDR2 YYDKDF (reference sequence). CDR3 size: 16 residues. V shed 5 bases and J shed 4 bases, with 18 bases lying between them. CDR3 sequence: CATSPLIQVWNQPQHF. The CDR3 coding sequence is TGTGCCACCAGCCCGCTAATACAGGTTTGGAATCAGCCCCAGCATTTT.

V is TRBV14 and J is TRBJ1-6, with D unresolved. Germline V lookup: CDR1 SGHDN, CDR2 FVKESK. V lost 2 bases and J lost 9, with 5 bases in between. This CDR3 spans 12 amino acids. CDR3 in DNA: TGTGCCAGCAGCCAACGGGTTTCACCCCTCCACTTT. It translates to CASSQRVSPLHF.

The rearrangement joins TRBV5-1 to TRBJ2-7; 8 bases align to TRBD2. J gave up 5 bases and V 0 bases, and 7 bases lay outside the gene matches. Germline CDR1 is SGHRS and CDR2 is YFSETQ. CDR3 length: 15 residues. The CDR3 nucleotides are TGCGCCAGCAGCTTGGGATCGGGAGGGGGGGACGAGCAGTACTTC. It encodes CASSLGSGGGDEQYF. The full variable domain, with the rest looked up from reference TRBV5-1 and TRBJ2-7, is KAGVTQTPRYLIKTRGQQVTLSCSPISGHRSVSWYQQTPGQGLQFLFEYFSETQRNKGNFPGRFSGRQFSNSRSEMNVSTLELGDSALYLCASSLGSGGGDEQYFGPGTRLTVT.

V gene TRBV19 combines with J gene TRBJ1-5; D possibly corresponds to TRBD1 (6 bases). V gave up 7 bases and J gave up 1 base, with 14 bases separating them. The CDR3 consists of 15 residues. The germline CDR1 and CDR2 sequences are LNHDA and SQIVND (reference sequence). The CDR3 reads CASKLMGHSNQPQHF. CDR3 bases: TGTGCCAGTAAGTTAATGGGACACAGCAATCAGCCCCAGCATTTT.

This chain links TRBV4-1 with TRBJ2-6, with D perhaps TRBD1 (7 bases). The CDR3 length is 16 residues. Trimming left V 3 bases short and J 5 bases short, with 14 bases between. Germline lookup yields CDR1 MGHRA and CDR2 YSYEKL. CDR3 in amino acids: CASSQTRGPRANVLTF. The CDR3 coding sequence is TGCGCCAGCAGCCAGACTAGGGGGCCCAGGGCCAACGTCCTGACTTTC.

V and J are TRBV2 and TRBJ2-5; 8 bases are a match to TRBD2. Germline assignment: CDR1 SNHLY and CDR2 FYNNEI. The CDR3 length is 15 residues. V was pared by 6 bases and J by 6 bases, with 12 bases of the junction left unmatched. The CDR3 loop reads CASRTPAGERKTQYF. CDR3 DNA: TGTGCCAGCAGGACGCCAGCGGGGGAAAGAAAGACCCAGTACTTC.

The rearrangement links TRBV6-5 to TRBJ1-6; D is perhaps TRBD1 (6 bases). Trimming cost V 4 bases and J 3 bases, with 13 bases left between them. CDR3 size: 16 residues. Germline assignment: CDR1 MNHEY and CDR2 SVGAGI. The chain's CDR3 is CASSCRTDFYNSPLHF. DNA of the CDR3: TGTGCCAGCAGTTGCCGGACAGACTTCTATAATTCACCCCTCCACTTT.

The rearrangement links TRBV5-6 to TRBJ2-3; D might be TRBD2 (6 bases). The germline V gene encodes CDR1 SGHDT and CDR2 YYEEEE. The germline V and J ends were trimmed by 0 bases and 0 bases, with 11 bases remaining between them. The length of the CDR3 is 16 residues. CDR3 nucleotides: TGTGCCAGCAGCTTGGTGGAGGGCGTGAGCACAGATACGCAGTATTTT. Residues: CASSLVEGVSTDTQYF.

The chain links TRBV25-1 to TRBJ2-3, with 9 bases fitting TRBD2. The CDR3 sequence is 15 residues long. V shed 6 bases, J shed 3 bases, and the junction held 7 bases outside the gene matches. The germline CDR1 and CDR2 sequences are MGHDK and SYGVNS. CDR3 coding DNA: TGTGCCAGCAGCGTAAGCGGGGGGAGAACAGATACGCAGTATTTT. Its protein is CASSVSGGRTDTQYF.

The CDR3 spells CASSMGLSSSYNEQFF. CDR3 nucleotides: TGTGCCAGCAGCATGGGCTTGTCGAGCTCCTACAATGAGCAGTTCTTC. This sequence joins TRBV11-2 and TRBJ2-1; D is unresolved. Germline-derived CDR1 and CDR2 are SGHAT and FQNNGV. The CDR3 spans 16 residues. V lost 5 bases and J 0 bases, leaving 14 bases between the germline ends.

V usage is TRBV14 and J usage is TRBJ1-1; 7 positions match TRBD1. CDR3 length: 14 residues. CDR1 and CDR2 (germline): SGHDN, FVKESK. V was clipped by 8 bases and J by 0 bases; unmatched bases: 6. The CDR3 DNA reads TGTGCCAGCGCGCAGGGACAGATGAACACTGAAGCTTTCTTT. This encodes CASAQGQMNTEAFF.

The chain links TRBV6-1 to TRBJ2-5; no firm D call. The V gene's germline CDR1 is MNHNS and CDR2 SASEGT. Trimming removed 1 base from V and 0 bases from J, with 6 bases in between. CDR3 length: 14 amino acids. The CDR3 is CASSEGRDQETQYF. The CDR3 DNA follows: TGTGCCAGCAGTGAAGGACGGGACCAAGAGACCCAGTACTTC.

This chain links TRBV5-6 with TRBJ1-3; a weak D match, TRBD1 (5 bases). V dropped 4 bases and J dropped 2 bases, with 13 bases sitting between them. CDR1 and CDR2 from the germline V gene are SGHDT and YYEEEE. The CDR3 has 15 amino acids. The CDR3 DNA reads as TGTGCCAGCAGCCCCTGGGGGGTCGCTGGAAACACCATATATTTT. It specifies CASSPWGVAGNTIYF.

The J gene is TRBJ2-3, the V gene TRBV28; TRBD2 is a possible D gene (6 bases). The V end lost 5 bases, the J end lost 4 bases, and 13 bases lay between the germline ends. The length of the CDR3 is 14 residues. Germline V gene data show CDR1 as MDHEN and CDR2 as SYDVKM. CDR3 residues: CASSGTPLSDTQYF. The DNA for the CDR3 is TGTGCCAGCAGTGGGACTCCCCTCTCAGATACGCAGTATTTT.

The chain couples TRBV6-5 to TRBJ1-5, with D possibly matching TRBD1 (6 bases). Germline V gene data show CDR1 as MNHEY and CDR2 as SVGAGI. Trimming cost V 8 bases and J 3 bases, with 14 bases left between them. This CDR3 has 14 amino acids. In nucleotides, the CDR3 is TGTGCCAGCGCAAACAGGGATGACAATCAGCCCCAGCATTTT. This translates into CASANRDDNQPQHF.